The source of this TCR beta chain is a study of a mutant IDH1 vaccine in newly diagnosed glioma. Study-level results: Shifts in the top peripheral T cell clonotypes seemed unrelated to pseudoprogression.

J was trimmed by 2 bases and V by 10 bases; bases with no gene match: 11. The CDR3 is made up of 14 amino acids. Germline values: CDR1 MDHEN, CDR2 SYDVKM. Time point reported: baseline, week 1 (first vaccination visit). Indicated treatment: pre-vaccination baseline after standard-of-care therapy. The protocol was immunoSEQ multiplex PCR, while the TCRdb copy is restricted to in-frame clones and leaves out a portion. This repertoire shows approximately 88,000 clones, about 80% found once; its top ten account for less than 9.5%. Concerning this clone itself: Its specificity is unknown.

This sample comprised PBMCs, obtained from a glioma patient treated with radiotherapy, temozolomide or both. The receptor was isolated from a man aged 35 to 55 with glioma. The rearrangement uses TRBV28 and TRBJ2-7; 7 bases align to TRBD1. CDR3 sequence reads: CATTTGARTYEQYF. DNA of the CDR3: TGTGCCACGACAACAGGGGCGCGGACCTACGAGCAGTACTTC.